The 23 T cell receptor beta chains reported below all come from one sample, sequenced in a study of blood T cell repertoires in COVID-19. Method: immunoSEQ multiplex PCR; TCRdb's copy keeps in-frame clones and lacks some. The sample includes under 350,000 clones, 85% to 90% seen only once; the top ten take about 4.2%. The sample consisted of PBMCs or T cells enriched from blood (not recorded which). The receptor set was obtained from a man aged 25 to 45 who had recovered from COVID-19.

The chain has TRBV3-1 (or the pseudogene TRBV3-2) and TRBJ1-2; 7 bases are a match to TRBD1. Looked up from germline, CDR1 is LGHDT and CDR2 is YNNKEL (reference sequence). This CDR3 comprises 13 residues. Unmatched junction bases numbered 5, after V lost 3 bases and J lost 7 bases. The CDR3 loop reads CASSHTGAVGYTF. In DNA form, the CDR3 reads TGTGCCAGCAGCCATACAGGGGCGGTTGGCTACACCTTC.

The rearrangement uses TRBV30 and TRBJ1-5; the D gene is possibly TRBD1 (5 bases). V was pared by 3 bases and J by 0 bases, with 9 bases between. The germline CDR1 and CDR2 sequences are GTSNPN and SVGIG (reference sequence). The CDR3 runs 14 residues. The CDR3 DNA is TGTGCCTGGAGCGTAGGGGTTAGCAATCAGCCCCAGCATTTT. Protein sequence: CAWSVGVSNQPQHF.

The J gene is TRBJ1-1, the V gene TRBV29-1; 7 bases are a match to TRBD1. The CDR3 consists of 17 residues. V lost 6 bases, J lost 1 base, and 17 bases stayed unmatched. Germline V gives CDR1 SQVTM, CDR2 ANQGSEA. The CDR3 reads CSVGAGNRQGANTEAFF. CDR3 sequence (DNA): TGCAGCGTCGGGGCGGGTAATAGACAGGGCGCGAACACTGAAGCTTTCTTT.

This rearrangement joins TRBV12-3 or TRBV12-4 to TRBJ1-5; D might be TRBD1 (5 bases). Trimming removed 8 bases at V and 5 bases at J, with 13 bases between. This CDR3 spans 13 amino acids. Written as DNA, the CDR3 is TGTGCCAGCTCCACAGGTACTTATCAGCCCCAGCATTTT. Protein product: CASSTGTYQPQHF.

V gene TRBV28 combines with J gene TRBJ1-5, with D uncertain. The ends were cut back, 4 bases at V and 0 bases at J, with 16 bases in the middle. Germline loops: CDR1 MDHEN, CDR2 SYDVKM. The CDR3 has 17 residues. Written as DNA, the CDR3 is TGTGCCAGCAGTTCGGTGTGGCTAGAGGGTAGCAATCAGCCCCAGCATTTT. This gives the protein CASSSVWLEGSNQPQHF.

The rearrangement uses TRBV7-2 and TRBJ2-5, with a weak D call TRBD2 (5 bases). V was pared by 5 bases and J by 4 bases, with 14 bases between. CDR3 length equals 14 residues. In germline, CDR1 is SGHTA, CDR2 FQGNSA. This CDR3 is CASSPSTGGETQYF. DNA of the CDR3: TGTGCCAGCAGCCCCAGCACTGGAGGAGAGACCCAGTACTTC.

The chain carries TRBV21-1 and TRBJ2-1; the D call in the table, TRBD2, was not verified against the DNA. TRBV21-1 is described as a pseudogene. This CDR3 spans 15 amino acids. CDR3 DNA: TGTGCCAGCAGCGACGAGGGAACTCCCTACAATGAGCAGTTCTTC. Its translation: CASSDEGTPYNEQFF.

The J gene is TRBJ1-1, the V gene TRBV9; D not certain. In germline, CDR1 is SGDLS, CDR2 YYNGEE. V was cut by 3 bases and J by 1 base, with 10 bases left in between. The CDR3 extends over 14 amino acids. The CDR3 DNA follows: TGTGCCAGCAGCGGTCAGGTCTCGAACACTGAAGCTTTCTTT. Its protein product is CASSGQVSNTEAFF.

In DNA form, the CDR3 reads TGTGCCACCAGCAGTGACAGGGCAAGATATGGCTACACCTTC. The encoded protein is CATSSDRARYGYTF. The chain combines TRBV15 with TRBJ1-2; 7 bases align to TRBD1. There are 14 residues in the CDR3. CDR1 LNHNV and CDR2 YYDKDF come from the germline V gene (reference sequence). With 3 bases clipped from V and 5 bases from J, the junction kept 6 bases outside the gene matches.

The genes are TRBV18 and TRBJ2-5; D is unclear. V was pared by 0 bases and J by 4 bases, with 9 bases between. Germline assignment: CDR1 KGHSH and CDR2 LQKENI. CDR3 length: 14 amino acids. The CDR3 sequence is CASSPPSKIETQYF. DNA for the CDR3: TGTGCCAGCTCACCACCGAGTAAGATAGAGACCCAGTACTTC.

J is TRBJ2-2 and V is TRBV7-6, with TRBD1 matching over 8 bases. There are 17 residues in the CDR3. Losses at the gene ends were 4 bases for V and 5 bases for J; bases not matched to a gene: 12. Germline assignment: CDR1 SGHVS and CDR2 FNYEAQ. Here the CDR3 DNA reads TGTGCCAGCAGCTCTTCCTACGGGACAGGCGGGACCGGGGAGCTGTTTTTT. Its translation: CASSSSYGTGGTGELFF.

This clone was picked up one time. The germline gene is not matched at one end of the junction; a read error may be the cause. This chain joins TRBV6-1 and TRBJ2-7, with 10 bases identical to TRBD2. Germline V gene lookup returns CDR1 MNHNS and CDR2 SASEGT. This CDR3 contains 14 residues. CDR3 amino acids: CASSEAGGSYEQYF. The CDR3 DNA reads as TGTGCCAGCAGCGAAGCGGGAGGGTCCTACGAGCAGTACTTC.

A note on this clone: In the same sample, other DNA sequences code for this CDR3. The chain combines TRBV5-1 with TRBJ2-4; 12 bases are a match to TRBD2. J lost 7 bases, V lost 3 bases, and 5 bases had no gene match. This CDR3 is 15 amino acids long. Per the germline V gene, CDR1 is SGHRS and CDR2 is YFSETQ. The CDR3 reads CASSYRTSGENIQYF. Here the CDR3 DNA reads TGCGCCAGCAGCTATAGGACTAGCGGGGAGAACATTCAGTACTTC. Full variable domain (remainder filled in from reference TRBV5-1 and TRBJ2-4): KAGVTQTPRYLIKTRGQQVTLSCSPISGHRSVSWYQQTPGQGLQFLFEYFSETQRNKGNFPGRFSGRQFSNSRSEMNVSTLELGDSALYLCASSYRTSGENIQYFGAGTRLSVL.

V and J are TRBV27 and TRBJ2-7; 11 nucleotides agree with TRBD2. Losses at the gene ends were 4 bases for V and 2 bases for J; bases not matched to a gene: 7. The CDR3 is 16 amino acids. Germline values: CDR1 MNHEY, CDR2 SMNVEV (reference sequence). DNA for the CDR3: TGTGCCAGCAGTTCACTACTAGCGGGGGTCACCTACGAGCAGTACTTC. It encodes CASSSLLAGVTYEQYF.

The chain employs TRBV5-1 and TRBJ2-1; 9 bases match TRBD1. In germline, CDR1 is SGHRS, CDR2 YFSETQ. V lost 0 bases, J lost 4 bases, and 11 bases stayed unmatched. This CDR3 is built from 18 residues. In DNA, the CDR3 is TGCGCCAGCAGCTTGGGGACAGGGGAGTTCCAGGGGTACAATGAGCAGTTCTTC. It translates to CASSLGTGEFQGYNEQFF.

The chain links TRBV7-2 to TRBJ1-1; D possibly corresponds to TRBD1 (6 bases). Trimming cost V 2 bases and J 5 bases, with 15 bases left between them. The CDR3 has 15 residues. The germline V gene encodes CDR1 SGHTA and CDR2 FQGNSA. For the CDR3, the DNA is TGTGCCAGCAGCTTACAGGGGAAGGTCAAAACTGAAGCTTTCTTT. It codes for CASSLQGKVKTEAFF.

The chain couples TRBV5-6 to TRBJ1-1, with D possibly TRBD1 on 6 matching bases. CDR3 length: 15 amino acids. V was trimmed by 3 bases and J by 7 bases, leaving 19 bases between them. Germline loops: CDR1 SGHDT, CDR2 YYEEEE. CDR3 sequence (DNA): TGTGCCAGCAGCTGGGGTGGGGGCCGTGGCTTTGAAGCTTTCTTT. This encodes CASSWGGGRGFEAFF.

This chain links TRBV5-1 with TRBJ1-4, with 7 bases matching TRBD1. The germline V gene encodes CDR1 SGHRS and CDR2 YFSETQ. CDR3 length equals 15 residues. V dropped 3 bases and J dropped 6; count of bases not matched to a gene: 8. CDR3 loop: CASSSWTGGYEKLFF. CDR3 coding DNA: TGCGCCAGCAGCTCCTGGACAGGAGGATATGAAAAACTGTTTTTT.

This chain uses TRBV5-1 with TRBJ2-1; 12 bases line up with TRBD2. The J segment lost 6 bases and the V segment lost 5 bases, leaving 3 bases of the junction unmatched. The CDR3 runs 14 residues. Looked up from germline, CDR1 is SGHRS and CDR2 is YFSETQ. The CDR3 bases are TGCGCCAGCAGATCGACTAGCGGGAGCAATGAGCAGTTCTTC. Translating it yields CASRSTSGSNEQFF.

With respect to this clone: A junction boundary mismatches the germline segment, possibly from a read error. The chain joins TRBV7-7 to TRBJ2-5; possibly TRBD1 for D (6 bases). This CDR3 has 16 amino acids. CDR1 is SSHAT, CDR2 FNYEAQ, per germline (reference sequence). The CDR3 region has the DNA TGTGCTAGCAGCTCACAGGGAAACCTTCCTGGAGAGACCCAGTACTTC. Its translation: CASSSQGNLPGETQYF.

As to this clone: A read error may account for a junction end that differs from germline. Different DNA sequences within this sample yield the same CDR3. The chain is built from TRBV27 and TRBJ2-7; the match to TRBD1 covers 10 bases. This CDR3 region has 16 residues. CDR1 MNHEY and CDR2 SMNVEV come from the germline V gene (reference sequence). The CDR3 DNA reads TGTGCCAGCAGTTTCCGGACAGGGGGTAGCTCCTACGAGCAGTATTTC. It specifies CASSFRTGGSSYEQYF.

This rearrangement joins TRBV11-2 to TRBJ1-1, with TRBD1 matching over 8 bases. The CDR3 extends over 14 amino acids. J gave up 4 bases and V 5 bases, and 6 bases lay outside the gene matches. The germline CDR1 and CDR2 sequences are SGHAT and FQNNGV. The CDR3 protein is CASSLQGASTEAFF. For the CDR3, the DNA is TGTGCCAGCAGCCTGCAGGGGGCGAGCACTGAAGCTTTCTTT.

This clone has just a few counts. Here the CDR3 DNA reads TGCGCCAGCAGCCAAGATCTTCGGGAGACTGAAGCTTTCTTT. As protein: CASSQDLRETEAFF. The chain couples TRBV4-1 to TRBJ1-1; D uncertain. Deletions cut 0 bases from V and 5 bases from J, with 10 bases between. Looked up from germline, CDR1 is MGHRA and CDR2 is YSYEKL. CDR3 size: 14 residues.